This T cell receptor beta chain was captured by sequencing in a study of T cell responses to AZD1222 COVID-19 vaccine. Overall study results and limits: Baseline serology detected seropositivity in only 5 or 6 AZD1222 recipients. Clonal diversity may have been underestimated in mostly white British donors.

Sequenced by immunoSEQ multiplex PCR; TCRdb stores in-frame clones only, minus some. The sample carries about 140,000 clones, 85% to 90% recorded once. Germline V lookup: CDR1 SGHDN, CDR2 FVKESK. V shed 4 bases and J 8 bases; nucleotides not matched to a gene: 9. The CDR3 is 15 amino acids. It was second doses at about 4 or about 12 weeks that were pooled. As regards this clone: The antigen is undetermined.

The source is an adult who received the AZD1222 COVID-19 vaccine. The genes are TRBV14 and TRBJ1-4, with 8 bases matching TRBD1. Source: peripheral blood, taken 28 days after the second AZD1222 dose. In nucleotides, the CDR3 is TGTGCCAGCAGCCCCCGGACAGGGTTTACGGAAAAACTGTTTTTT. It yields the protein CASSPRTGFTEKLFF.